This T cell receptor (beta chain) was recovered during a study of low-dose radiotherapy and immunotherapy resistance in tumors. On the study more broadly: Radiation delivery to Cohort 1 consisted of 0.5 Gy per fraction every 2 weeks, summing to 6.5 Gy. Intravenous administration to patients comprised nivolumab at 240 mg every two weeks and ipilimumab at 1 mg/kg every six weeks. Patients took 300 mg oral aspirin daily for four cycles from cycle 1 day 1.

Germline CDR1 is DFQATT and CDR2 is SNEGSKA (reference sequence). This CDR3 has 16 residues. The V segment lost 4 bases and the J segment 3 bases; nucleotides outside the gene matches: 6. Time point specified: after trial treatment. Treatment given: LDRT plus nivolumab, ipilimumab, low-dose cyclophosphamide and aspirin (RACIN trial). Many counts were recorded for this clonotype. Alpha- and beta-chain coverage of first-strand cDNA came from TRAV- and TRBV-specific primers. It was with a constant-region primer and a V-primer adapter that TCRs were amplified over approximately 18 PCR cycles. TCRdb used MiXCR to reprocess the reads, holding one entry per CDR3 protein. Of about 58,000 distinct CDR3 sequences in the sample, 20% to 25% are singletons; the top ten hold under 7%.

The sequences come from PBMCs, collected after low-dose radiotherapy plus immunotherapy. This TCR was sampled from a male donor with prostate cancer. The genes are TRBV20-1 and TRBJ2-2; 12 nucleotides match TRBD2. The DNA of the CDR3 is TGCAGTGCTAAACTAGCGGGAGGACGCGACACCGGGGAGCTGTTTTTT. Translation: CSAKLAGGRDTGELFF.